Listed here are 14 T cell receptor beta chains from one sample, sequenced in a study of shared clonotypes between healthy human individuals. TCRdb's copy holds only in-frame clones and misses some; the assay was immunoSEQ multiplex PCR. The sample consists of a few million clones, over 90% of them appearing once. Sequencing was performed on naive CD4+ T cells from PBMCs. Subset denoted: CD45RA+ positively selected. The receptors were gathered from a young man in good health. Some clones in this sample may be carry-over from other donors' samples.

The chain links TRBV9 to TRBJ2-7; D might be TRBD1 (5 bases). The V end lost 1 base, the J end lost 2 bases, and 19 bases lay between the germline ends. Germline V gene lookup returns CDR1 SGDLS and CDR2 YYNGEE. The CDR3 has 17 amino acids. DNA of the CDR3: TGTGCCAGCAGCGTACAACTACCAACCAGGGAAACCTACGAGCAGTACTTC. This translates into CASSVQLPTRETYEQYF. Variable domain in full (rest from reference TRBV9 and TRBJ2-7): DSGVTQTPKHLITATGQRVTLRCSPRSGDLSVYWYQQSLDQGLQFLIQYYNGEERAKGNILERFSAQQFPDLHSELNLSSLELGDSALYFCASSVQLPTRETYEQYFGPGTRLTVT.

This chain connects TRBV6-6 to TRBJ1-1; no clear D gene. CDR1 and CDR2 (germline): MNHNY, SVGAGI (reference sequence). The CDR3 is 13 residues long. The V and J ends lost 6 bases and 1 base respectively, with 9 bases between them. The DNA of the CDR3 is TGTGCCAGCAGGCAGGACGGGAACACTGAAGCTTTCTTT. As protein: CASRQDGNTEAFF.

This sequence joins TRBV5-1 and TRBJ1-3; possibly TRBD1 for D (6 bases). The ends were cut back, 3 bases at V and 2 bases at J, with 15 bases in the middle. Per the germline V gene, CDR1 is SGHRS and CDR2 is YFSETQ. The CDR3 covers 16 residues. For the CDR3, the DNA is TGCGCCAGCAGCTCCCAGCTCGGGACAACTGGAAACACCATATATTTT. Protein product: CASSSQLGTTGNTIYF.

The gene calls are TRBV9 and TRBJ1-2; no definite D call. Per germline, CDR1 SGDLS and CDR2 YYNGEE. Trimming stripped 3 bases from V and 10 bases from J, with 22 bases between. CDR3 length: 15 residues. Written as DNA, the CDR3 is TGTGCCAGCAGCGCCGCCCCACGGGCATCGGATATCTACACCTTC. Translated, it gives CASSAAPRASDIYTF.

The chain employs TRBV2 and TRBJ1-1, with D perhaps TRBD1 (6 bases). The V end lost 3 bases, the J end lost 1 base, and 9 bases lay between the germline ends. The CDR3 runs 14 residues. CDR1 is SNHLY, CDR2 FYNNEI, per germline. The CDR3 coding sequence is TGTGCCAGCAGTGATGGACAGAAGAACACTGAAGCTTTCTTT. Translating gives CASSDGQKNTEAFF.

The CDR3 sequence: CASSVLGGPGNTIYF. For the CDR3, the DNA is TGTGCCAGCAGCGTACTCGGGGGCCCGGGAAACACCATATATTTT. The chain employs TRBV9 and TRBJ1-3; a weak D match, TRBD1 (6 bases). Germline V lookup: CDR1 SGDLS, CDR2 YYNGEE. Trimming pared 1 base from V and 4 bases from J, leaving 12 bases between. The length of the CDR3 is 15 residues.

A note on this clone: At one end the junction does not follow the germline gene, possibly because of a read error. This chain joins TRBV18 and TRBJ1-2; no firm D call. The V gene's germline CDR1 is KGHSH and CDR2 LQKENI. The length of the CDR3 is 14 residues. The CDR3 spells CASSPPGQLAFHPF. The CDR3 nucleotides read TGTGCCAGCTCACCACCGGGCCAGCTGGCGTTTCATCCCTTC.

Remarks on this clone: Other DNA sequences in the same sample also yield this CDR3. The V gene is TRBV18, the J gene TRBJ2-7, with 9 bases fitting TRBD1. The V segment lost 6 bases and the J segment 0 bases; nucleotides outside the gene matches: 6. The CDR3 is 15 residues long. Germline-derived CDR1 and CDR2 are KGHSH and LQKENI. DNA of the CDR3: TGTGCCAGCTCGCAACCGGGACAGGGCTCCTACGAGCAGTACTTC. This codes for CASSQPGQGSYEQYF.

This chain links TRBV7-3 with TRBJ1-1, with D possibly being TRBD1 (6 bases). The length of the CDR3 is 17 residues. The germline V gene has CDR1 SGHTA and CDR2 FQGTGA. Trimming took off 1 base at V and 0 bases at J, with 15 bases between the two ends. The CDR3 spells CASSLKPGALMNTEAFF. The DNA for the CDR3 is TGTGCCAGCAGCTTAAAGCCGGGGGCACTTATGAACACTGAAGCTTTCTTT. Looking up the rest from reference TRBV7-3 and TRBJ1-1 gives the full variable domain: GAGVSQTPSNKVTEKGKYVELRCDPISGHTALYWYRQSLGQGPEFLIYFQGTGAADDSGLPNDRFFAVRPEGSVSTLKIQRTERGDSAVYLCASSLKPGALMNTEAFFGQGTRLTVV.

Notes on this clone: Other DNA variants within this sample encode the same CDR3. V and J are TRBV28 and TRBJ1-1, with D perhaps matching TRBD1 (5 bases). V was cut by 2 bases and J by 3 bases, with 10 bases left in between. The germline V gene has CDR1 MDHEN and CDR2 SYDVKM. This CDR3 has 14 residues. The CDR3 here is CASSLGGSDTEAFF. The DNA for the CDR3 is TGTGCCAGCAGTTTAGGGGGGTCGGACACTGAAGCTTTCTTT.

The rearrangement links TRBV4-3 to TRBJ1-3, with D unresolved. V lost 4 bases and J 1 base, leaving 8 bases between the germline ends. The CDR3 has 14 residues. In germline, CDR1 is LGHNA, CDR2 YSLEER. The CDR3 DNA is TGCGCCAGCAGCCTGGGTGGATCTGGAAACACCATATATTTT. It is translated as CASSLGGSGNTIYF.

J is TRBJ1-1 and V is TRBV5-4; perhaps TRBD1 as D (5 bases). V dropped 3 bases and J dropped 0 bases, with 12 bases sitting between them. The CDR3 has 15 residues. The germline V gene encodes CDR1 SGHNT and CDR2 YYREEE (reference sequence). CDR3 loop: CASSSRQSMNTEAFF. In nucleotides, the CDR3 is TGTGCCAGCAGCTCCCGACAGAGTATGAACACTGAAGCTTTCTTT.

The rearrangement joins TRBV7-6 to TRBJ1-4; 8 bases are a match to TRBD1. From germline, CDR1 is SGHVS and CDR2 FNYEAQ. V was pared by 5 bases and J by 6 bases, with 5 bases of the junction left unmatched. This CDR3 has 14 residues. This chain's CDR3 is CASSPDRAYEKLFF. The CDR3 DNA follows: TGTGCCAGCAGCCCGGACAGGGCATATGAAAAACTGTTTTTT.

The gene calls are TRBV7-3 and TRBJ2-7; no clear D gene. V lost 5 bases, J lost 2 bases, and 16 bases lay in between. CDR1 is SGHTA and CDR2 is FQGTGA in the germline V gene. The CDR3 has 15 residues. The CDR3, as DNA: TGTGCCAGCAGCCTCTCGTCTGGCAGAGCCTACGAGCAGTACTTC. Amino acids: CASSLSSGRAYEQYF.